This passage covers 7 T cell receptor beta chains from one sample sequenced in a study of graft-versus-host responses after intestinal transplantation. Their target antigens are unknown. TCRdb's copy holds only in-frame clones and misses some; the assay was immunoSEQ multiplex PCR. The table has 65,000 to 90,000 clones, around 89% seen once; the top ten hold just under 2.5%. Material: unstimulated CD8+ T cells sorted from spleen or lymph node cells, obtained before intestinal transplant. The origin of the receptors is a human donor who received an intestinal transplant.

The chain carries TRBV27 and TRBJ2-1; possibly TRBD1 for D (6 bases). CDR3 length: 14 amino acids. Germline CDR1 reads MNHEY; CDR2 reads SMNVEV (reference sequence). V was shortened by 8 bases and J by 4 bases, with 15 bases between the two germline ends. The CDR3 DNA reads as TGTGCCAGCGGGGAGATGGACAGTTACAATGAGCAGTTCTTC. It is translated as CASGEMDSYNEQFF.

The chain couples TRBV28 to TRBJ1-2, with a weak D call TRBD1 (6 bases). The CDR3 sequence is 16 residues long. V lost 5 bases and J lost 3, with 19 bases in between. Germline loops: CDR1 MDHEN, CDR2 SYDVKM. CDR3 nucleotide sequence: TGTGCCAGCAGTACTGAACGCAGGGGAGTTGACTATGGCTACACCTTC. It translates to CASSTERRGVDYGYTF.

This rearrangement joins TRBV6-6 to TRBJ1-2; 8 positions match TRBD1. Losses at the gene ends were 6 bases for V and 5 bases for J; bases not matched to a gene: 14. Germline V gene sequence: CDR1 MNHNY, CDR2 SVGAGI (reference sequence). CDR3 length: 16 residues. The CDR3 DNA follows: TGTGCCAGCAGCTCCCCTCCTTGGACAGGGAGGTATGGCTACACCTTC. Translation gives CASSSPPWTGRYGYTF.

In this sample, this clone turned up once. The rearrangement joins TRBV5-1 to TRBJ2-1; 9 bases map to TRBD1. The CDR3 is 17 amino acids. CDR1 SGHRS and CDR2 YFSETQ come from the germline V gene. The V and J ends lost 0 bases and 7 bases, in that order; junction bases with no gene match: 11. The CDR3 nucleotides read TGCGCCAGCAGCTTGGATCGGGTGGACAGGGGACCGAATGAGCAGTTCTTC. Protein: CASSLDRVDRGPNEQFF.

This chain links TRBV28 with TRBJ1-6, with 7 bases lining up with TRBD1. This CDR3 has 21 amino acids. The V gene's germline CDR1 is MDHEN and CDR2 SYDVKM. The V gene end was trimmed by 5 bases and the J gene end by 0 bases; junction bases not matched to a gene: 19. The CDR3 is CASSLIPPRPGDSSYNSPLHF. The CDR3 DNA follows: TGTGCCAGCAGTCTCATACCACCCCGTCCAGGGGACAGCTCCTATAATTCACCCCTCCACTTT.

This clone was observed once. The junction differs from germline at one of its ends, possibly a read error. The chain recombines TRBV28 with TRBJ2-1, with TRBD2 matching 7 bases. The CDR3 is made up of 11 amino acids. Germline lookup yields CDR1 MDHEN and CDR2 SYDVKM. Written as DNA, the CDR3 is TGTGCCAGCAGTAGACTAGCCGAGCATTTCTTC. Translated: CASSRLAEHFF.

The chain joins TRBV19 to TRBJ2-1; unclear D gene. CDR3 length equals 15 residues. Germline lookup yields CDR1 LNHDA and CDR2 SQIVND (reference sequence). Trimming left V 3 bases short and J 0 bases short, with 9 bases between. Here the CDR3 DNA reads TGTGCCAGTAGTATCCCTTGGAGCTCCTACAATGAGCAGTTCTTC. Protein: CASSIPWSSYNEQFF.